The 16 T cell receptor beta chains below all came from one sample that was sequenced in a study of control samples from healthy donors and cancer patients (TCRdb year 2020). Libraries were made using the immunoSEQ multiplex PCR assay. TCRdb's version of the immuneACCESS table is confined to in-frame rearrangements and falls short of the full clone set. An unresolved V gene accounts for under half of the shortfall where checked; the remainder is of unknown origin. Present in this sample are over 100,000 clones, approximately 92% of which were seen just once. About 2.3% of the sample lies in the top ten. The material sequenced was blood. Receptors originate from a man between 35 and 55 years old in good health.

CDR3 amino acids: CASSRQGSPLHF. The CDR3 coding sequence is TGTGCCAGCAGCAGACAGGGTTCTCCCCTCCACTTT. The chain combines TRBV12-3 or TRBV12-4 with TRBJ1-6, with 7 bases identical to TRBD1. The V and J ends lost 6 bases and 13 bases, in that order; junction bases with no gene match: 6. The CDR3 is made up of 12 amino acids.

This clone was recorded only once. The V and J genes are TRBV7-2 and TRBJ1-1; 7 bases agree with TRBD1. The CDR3 length is 13 residues. The germline CDR1 and CDR2 sequences are SGHTA and FQGNSA. Trimming cost V 5 bases and J 2 bases; bases outside gene matches: 2. This CDR3 reads CASSNRGNTEAFF. In DNA form, the CDR3 reads TGTGCCAGCAGCAACAGGGGCAACACTGAAGCTTTCTTT. The whole variable domain, remainder taken from reference TRBV7-2 and TRBJ1-1, is GAGVSQSPSNKVTEKGKDVELRCDPISGHTALYWYRQSLGQGLEFLIYFQGNSAPDKSGLPSDRFSAERTGGSVSTLTIQRTQQEDSAVYLCASSNRGNTEAFFGQGTRLTVV.

This clone was observed a single time. CDR3 amino acids: CASSAAGLAGEYEQFF. DNA for the CDR3: TGTGCCAGCAGCGCTGCGGGACTAGCGGGGGAGTACGAGCAGTTCTTC. This chain connects TRBV5-6 to TRBJ2-1; 14 bases line up with TRBD2. Germline values: CDR1 SGHDT, CDR2 YYEEEE. The CDR3 spans 16 residues. The V segment lost 4 bases and the J segment 10 bases; nucleotides outside the gene matches: 10.

CDR3 bases: TGTGCCAGCACCCTAGAGGACAGGGGGCATGAGACCCAGTACTTC. Translation gives CASTLEDRGHETQYF. This rearrangement joins TRBV28 to TRBJ2-5; TRBD1 aligns across 11 bases. This CDR3 has 15 residues. Germline V lookup: CDR1 MDHEN, CDR2 SYDVKM. After removal of 7 bases from V and 5 bases from J, the junction contained 9 bases not matched to a gene.

The V and J genes are TRBV5-1 and TRBJ2-3; TRBD2 agrees at 9 bases. Germline V CDR1 and CDR2: SGHRS, YFSETQ. V lost 7 bases, J lost 4 bases, and 10 bases stayed unmatched. The length of the CDR3 is 15 residues. In DNA form, the CDR3 reads TGCGCCAGCTCGCCCCGCGGGGGGGCGGCAGATACGCAGTATTTT. This gives the protein CASSPRGGAADTQYF.

The gene calls are TRBV27 and TRBJ2-5; 10 nucleotides agree with TRBD2. The CDR3 has 15 residues. Looked up from germline, CDR1 is MNHEY and CDR2 is SMNVEV (reference sequence). J was trimmed by 5 bases and V by 7 bases; bases with no gene match: 10. The CDR3 loop is CASKLAGPRMETQYF. In nucleotides, the CDR3 is TGTGCCAGCAAACTAGCGGGGCCACGGATGGAGACCCAGTACTTC.

The chain employs TRBV24-1 and TRBJ1-4; a possible D gene is TRBD1 (6 bases). Germline CDR1 KGHDR, CDR2 SFDVKD. The CDR3 sequence is 15 residues long. V lost 4 bases and J 7 bases, leaving 15 bases between the germline ends. The CDR3 DNA reads TGTGCCACCAGTGACCCAGGGACAAGCGGTGAAAAACTGTTTTTT. It translates to CATSDPGTSGEKLFF.

This chain links TRBV30 with TRBJ2-1; D might be TRBD2 (5 bases). CDR3 length: 12 amino acids. CDR1 is GTSNPN and CDR2 is SVGIG in the germline V gene (reference sequence). V was shortened by 3 bases and J by 2 bases, with 5 bases between the two germline ends. The CDR3 DNA reads TGTGCCTGGAGGGGAGCCTACAATGAGCAGTTCTTC. It specifies CAWRGAYNEQFF.

As for this clone: The same CDR3 also results from other DNA sequences found in this sample. The chain is built from TRBV7-3 and TRBJ2-4; TRBD1 aligns across 7 bases. Looked up from germline, CDR1 is SGHTA and CDR2 is FQGTGA. The CDR3 runs 14 residues. J gave up 5 bases and V 6 bases, and 7 bases lay outside the gene matches. The CDR3 DNA sequence: TGTGCCAGCAGTCCGACAGGGAGTCAAAACATTCAGTACTTC. It encodes CASSPTGSQNIQYF.

J is TRBJ2-7 and V is TRBV6-5, with D perhaps TRBD2 (5 bases). Trimming removed 6 bases at V and 6 bases at J, with 21 bases between. This CDR3 spans 15 amino acids. Germline lookup yields CDR1 MNHEY and CDR2 SVGAGI. The DNA of the CDR3 is TGTGCCAGCAGCTCTCAGTATCGGGAAAGTTCCGAGCAGTACTTC. Encoded protein: CASSSQYRESSEQYF.

V and J are TRBV2 and TRBJ1-2; D is perhaps TRBD1 (6 bases). CDR1 is SNHLY and CDR2 is FYNNEI in the germline V gene. Trimming took 4 bases from V and 4 from J, leaving 10 bases between them. The CDR3 runs 13 residues. Written as DNA, the CDR3 is TGTGCCAGCAGTGTAGGGACACCCTATGGCTACACCTTC. Translated: CASSVGTPYGYTF.

The chain recombines TRBV5-8 with TRBJ1-5, with 9 bases aligning to TRBD1. Germline CDR1 SGHTS, CDR2 YDEGEE. This CDR3 has 15 amino acids. Unmatched junction bases numbered 4, after V lost 0 bases and J lost 6 bases. The CDR3 loop is CASSLGGQGFQPQHF. CDR3 coding DNA: TGTGCCAGCAGCTTGGGGGGACAGGGATTTCAGCCCCAGCATTTT.

V usage is TRBV6-5 and J usage is TRBJ2-2, with TRBD2 matching 7 bases. The V segment lost 8 bases and the J segment 3 bases; nucleotides outside the gene matches: 3. The CDR3 runs 13 residues. CDR1 and CDR2 (germline): MNHEY, SVGAGI. CDR3 amino acids: CASGLGDTGELFF. Here the CDR3 DNA reads TGTGCCAGCGGACTAGGGGACACCGGGGAGCTGTTTTTT.

The rearrangement links TRBV27 to TRBJ2-5; 8 nucleotides line up with TRBD1. Germline CDR1 and CDR2: MNHEY and SMNVEV (reference sequence). The CDR3 covers 15 residues. J was trimmed by 4 bases and V by 4 bases; bases with no gene match: 8. The CDR3 coding sequence is TGTGCCAGCAGTTCCGGCGACAGGGGATCAGAGACCCAGTACTTC. Translating gives CASSSGDRGSETQYF.

The sample holds a few counts of this clone. The rearrangement joins TRBV11-2 to TRBJ2-2, with D perhaps being TRBD1 or TRBD2 (5 bases each). V lost 6 bases, J lost 1 base, and 12 bases lay in between. In germline, CDR1 is SGHAT, CDR2 FQNNGV. CDR3 size: 15 residues. The CDR3 region is CASRLRGGNTGELFF. CDR3 nucleotides: TGTGCCAGCAGACTCCGGGGCGGGAACACCGGGGAGCTGTTTTTT.

The rearrangement links TRBV6-2 or TRBV6-3 to TRBJ1-1; weak D call: TRBD1 (6 bases). In germline, CDR1 is MNHEY, CDR2 SVGEGT. Trimming stripped 5 bases from V and 0 bases from J, with 13 bases between. The CDR3 runs to 15 residues. The CDR3 spells CASSRTENMNTEAFF. CDR3 DNA: TGTGCCAGCAGTCGGACAGAAAACATGAACACTGAAGCTTTCTTT.